This record concerns one T cell receptor (beta chain) sequence. Its cognate antigen is unknown. The CDR3 runs 18 residues. These data are taken from a study of shared clonotypes between healthy human individuals. Study outcomes and limitations: Generation of non-shared clonotypes was less probable than generation of clonotypes shared by all four donors.

In the original processing: There were no quality scores in the junction-only immunoSEQ sequences, so filtering differed. Repertoires were generated with immunoSEQ multiplex PCR, while TCRdb's copy carries only in-frame clones and drops some. V and J calls and clone size are as listed in that table; D and trimming were resolved from the DNA. The sample shows hundreds of thousands of clones, almost 97% of them seen only once. The TCR sequence derives from a woman aged 30 to 39 in good health. Source material: naive CD4+ T cells sorted from blood. Regarding subset: CD45RA+ positively selected. The rearrangement joins TRBV1 to TRBJ2-3; the D call TRBD2 from the table was never checked on the DNA. TRBV1 is marked as a pseudogene. The DNA of the CDR3 is TGCACCAGCAGCCAAGGTTTGGTCGGGGGGGCCCCCACAGATACGCAGTATTTT. Translation gives CTSSQGLVGGAPTDTQYF.